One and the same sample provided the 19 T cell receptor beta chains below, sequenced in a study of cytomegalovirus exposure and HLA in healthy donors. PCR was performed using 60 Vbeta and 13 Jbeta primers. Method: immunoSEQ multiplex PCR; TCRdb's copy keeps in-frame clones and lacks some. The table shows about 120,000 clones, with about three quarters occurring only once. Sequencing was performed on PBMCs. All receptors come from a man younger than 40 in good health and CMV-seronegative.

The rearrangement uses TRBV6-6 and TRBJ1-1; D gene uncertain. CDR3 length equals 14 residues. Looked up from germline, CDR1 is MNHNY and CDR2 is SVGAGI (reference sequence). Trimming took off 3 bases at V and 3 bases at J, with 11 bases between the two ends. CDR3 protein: CASSYRGQYTEAFF. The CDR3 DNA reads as TGTGCCAGCAGTTATCGCGGTCAATACACTGAAGCTTTCTTT.

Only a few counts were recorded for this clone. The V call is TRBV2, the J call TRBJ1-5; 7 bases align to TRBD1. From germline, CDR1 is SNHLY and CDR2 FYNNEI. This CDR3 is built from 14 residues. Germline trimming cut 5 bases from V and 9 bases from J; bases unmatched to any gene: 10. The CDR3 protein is CASSTRQGTGPQHF. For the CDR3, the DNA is TGTGCCAGCAGTACCCGACAGGGAACGGGGCCCCAGCATTTT.

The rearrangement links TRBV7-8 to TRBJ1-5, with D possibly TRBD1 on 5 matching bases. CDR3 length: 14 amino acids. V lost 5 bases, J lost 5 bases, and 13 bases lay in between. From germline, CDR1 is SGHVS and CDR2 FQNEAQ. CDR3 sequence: CASSVSGRDQPQHF. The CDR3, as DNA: TGTGCCAGCAGCGTCTCAGGGAGGGATCAGCCCCAGCATTTT.

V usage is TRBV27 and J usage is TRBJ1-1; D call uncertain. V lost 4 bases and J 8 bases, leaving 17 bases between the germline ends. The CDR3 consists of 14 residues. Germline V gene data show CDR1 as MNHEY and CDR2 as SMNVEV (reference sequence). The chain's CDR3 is CASSSLVSVFEAFF. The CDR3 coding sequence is TGTGCCAGCAGTTCCCTGGTGTCGGTGTTCGAAGCTTTCTTT.

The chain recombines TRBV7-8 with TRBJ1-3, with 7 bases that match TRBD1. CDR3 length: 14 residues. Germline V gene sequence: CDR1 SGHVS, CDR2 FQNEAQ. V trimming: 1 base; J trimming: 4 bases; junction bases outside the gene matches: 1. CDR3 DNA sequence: TGTGCCAGCAGCTTAGAGGGACAGGGAAACACCATATATTTT. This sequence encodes CASSLEGQGNTIYF. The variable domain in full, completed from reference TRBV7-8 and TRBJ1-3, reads GAGVSQSPRYKVAKRGQDVALRCDPISGHVSLFWYQQALGQGPEFLTYFQNEAQLDKSGLPSDRFFAERPEGSVSTLKIQRTQQEDSAVYLCASSLEGQGNTIYFGEGSWLTVV.

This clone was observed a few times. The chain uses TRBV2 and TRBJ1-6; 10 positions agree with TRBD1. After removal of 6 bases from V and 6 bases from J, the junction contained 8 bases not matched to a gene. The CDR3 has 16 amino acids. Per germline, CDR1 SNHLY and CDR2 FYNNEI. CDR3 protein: CASRGGDRGFNSPLHF. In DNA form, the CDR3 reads TGTGCCAGCAGGGGGGGGGACAGGGGATTTAATTCACCCCTCCACTTT.

The CDR3 loop reads CASSFVWGGTEAFF. CDR3 in DNA: TGTGCCAGCAGCTTCGTGTGGGGGGGAACTGAAGCTTTCTTT. V usage is TRBV7-9 and J usage is TRBJ1-1, with D possibly TRBD1 on 5 matching bases. The CDR3 loop spans 14 amino acids. V shed 3 bases and J shed 5 bases, with 13 bases lying between them. CDR1 is SEHNR and CDR2 is FQNEAQ in the germline V gene (reference sequence). The variable domain in full, with the rest retrieved from reference TRBV7-9 and TRBJ1-1, is DTGVSQNPRHKITKRGQNVTFRCDPISEHNRLYWYRQTLGQGPEFLTYFQNEAQLEKSRLLSDRFSAERPKGSFSTLEIQRTEQGDSAMYLCASSFVWGGTEAFFGQGTRLTVV.

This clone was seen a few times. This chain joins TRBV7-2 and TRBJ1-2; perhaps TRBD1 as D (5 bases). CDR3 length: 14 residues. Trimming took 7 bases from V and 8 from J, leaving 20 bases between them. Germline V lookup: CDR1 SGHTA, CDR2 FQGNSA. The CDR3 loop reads CASNPEGRIWGYTF. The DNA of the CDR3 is TGTGCCAGCAACCCAGAGGGGAGGATCTGGGGCTACACCTTC.

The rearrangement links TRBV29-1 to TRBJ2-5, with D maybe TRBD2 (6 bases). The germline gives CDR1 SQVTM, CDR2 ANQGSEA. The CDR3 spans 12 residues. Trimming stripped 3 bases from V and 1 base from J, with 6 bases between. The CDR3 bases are TGCAGCGTTGAGCGGGGCCAAGAGACCCAGTACTTC. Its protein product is CSVERGQETQYF.

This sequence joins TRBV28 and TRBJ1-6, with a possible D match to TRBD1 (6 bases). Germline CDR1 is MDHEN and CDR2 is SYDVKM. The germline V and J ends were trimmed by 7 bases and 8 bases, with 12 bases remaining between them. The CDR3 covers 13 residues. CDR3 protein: CASNREGDSPLHF. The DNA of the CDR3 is TGTGCCAGCAACAGGGAAGGGGATTCACCCCTCCACTTT.

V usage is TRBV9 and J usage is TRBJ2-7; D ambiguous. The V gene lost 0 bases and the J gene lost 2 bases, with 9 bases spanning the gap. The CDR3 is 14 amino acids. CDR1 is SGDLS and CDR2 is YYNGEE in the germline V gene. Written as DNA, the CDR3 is TGTGCCAGCAGCGTAGGCAGATCAGCCTACGAGCAGTACTTC. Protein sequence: CASSVGRSAYEQYF.

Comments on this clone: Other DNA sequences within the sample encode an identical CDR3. The CDR3 protein is CASSLGLAGGLEQFF. CDR3 coding DNA: TGTGCCAGCAGCTTAGGACTAGCGGGGGGGCTTGAGCAGTTCTTC. This sequence joins TRBV11-2 and TRBJ2-1; 14 bases line up with TRBD2. CDR3 length equals 15 residues. The V gene end was trimmed by 1 base and the J gene end by 9 bases; junction bases not matched to a gene: 2. From germline, CDR1 is SGHAT and CDR2 FQNNGV.

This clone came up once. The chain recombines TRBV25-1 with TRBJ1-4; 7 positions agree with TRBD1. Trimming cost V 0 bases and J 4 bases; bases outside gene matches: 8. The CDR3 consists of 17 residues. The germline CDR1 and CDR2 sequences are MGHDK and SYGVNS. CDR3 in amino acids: CASSEYPGTVFNEKLFF. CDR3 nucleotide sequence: TGTGCCAGCAGTGAATATCCCGGGACAGTCTTTAATGAAAAACTGTTTTTT.

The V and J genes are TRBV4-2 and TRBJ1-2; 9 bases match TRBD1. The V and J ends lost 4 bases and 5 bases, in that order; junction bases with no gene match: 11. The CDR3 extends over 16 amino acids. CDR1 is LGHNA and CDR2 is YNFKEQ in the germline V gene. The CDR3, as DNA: TGTGCCAGCAGCCGACCACAGGGGGCCGTCGGGTATGGCTACACCTTC. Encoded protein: CASSRPQGAVGYGYTF.

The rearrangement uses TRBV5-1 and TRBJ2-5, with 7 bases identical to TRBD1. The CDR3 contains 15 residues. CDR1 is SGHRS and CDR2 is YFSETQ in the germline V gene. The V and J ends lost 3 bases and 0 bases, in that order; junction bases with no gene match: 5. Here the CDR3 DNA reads TGCGCCAGCAGCTCGGACAGGATTTACCAAGAGACCCAGTACTTC. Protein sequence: CASSSDRIYQETQYF. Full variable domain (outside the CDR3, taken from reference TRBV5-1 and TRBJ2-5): KAGVTQTPRYLIKTRGQQVTLSCSPISGHRSVSWYQQTPGQGLQFLFEYFSETQRNKGNFPGRFSGRQFSNSRSEMNVSTLELGDSALYLCASSSDRIYQETQYFGPGTRLLVL.

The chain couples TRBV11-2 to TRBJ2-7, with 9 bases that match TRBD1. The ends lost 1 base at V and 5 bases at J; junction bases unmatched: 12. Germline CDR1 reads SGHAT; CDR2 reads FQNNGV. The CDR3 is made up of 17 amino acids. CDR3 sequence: CASSLAAGTGKFHEQYF. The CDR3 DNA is TGTGCCAGCAGCTTAGCAGCAGGGACAGGGAAATTCCACGAGCAGTACTTC.

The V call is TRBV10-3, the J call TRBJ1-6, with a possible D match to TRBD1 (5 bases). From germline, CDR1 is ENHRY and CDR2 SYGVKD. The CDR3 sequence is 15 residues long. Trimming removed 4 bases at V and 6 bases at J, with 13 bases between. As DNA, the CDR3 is TGTGCCATCAGTGTGCAGGGCCCACCTAATTCACCCCTCCACTTT. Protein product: CAISVQGPPNSPLHF.

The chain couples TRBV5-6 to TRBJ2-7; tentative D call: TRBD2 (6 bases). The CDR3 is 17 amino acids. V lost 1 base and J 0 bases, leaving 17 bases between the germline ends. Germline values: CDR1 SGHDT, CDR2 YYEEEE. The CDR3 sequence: CASSLRLDPGGSYEQYF. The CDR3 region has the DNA TGTGCCAGCAGCTTGAGGTTGGATCCCGGGGGCTCCTACGAGCAGTACTTC.

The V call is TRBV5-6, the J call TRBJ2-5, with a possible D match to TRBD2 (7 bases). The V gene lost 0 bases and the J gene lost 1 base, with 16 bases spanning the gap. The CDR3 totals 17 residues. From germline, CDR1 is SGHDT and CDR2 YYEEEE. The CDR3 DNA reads TGTGCCAGCAGCTTGGAGGGGTGGGGGGGCGCCCAAGAGACCCAGTACTTC. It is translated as CASSLEGWGGAQETQYF. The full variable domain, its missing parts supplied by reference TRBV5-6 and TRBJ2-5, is DAGVTQSPTHLIKTRGQQVTLRCSPKSGHDTVSWYQQALGQGPQFIFQYYEEEERQRGNFPDRFSGHQFPNYSSELNVNALLLGDSALYLCASSLEGWGGAQETQYFGPGTRLLVL.